Listed here are 28 T cell receptor beta chains from one sample, sequenced in a study of blood T cells in healthy people across ages. The second PCR ran about 6 to 12 cycles with a sample-barcoded 5' primer and J-beta primers. TCRdb reprocessed the 5' RACE reads via MiXCR and lists one record per CDR3 protein. The sample shows 1.5 million or so distinct CDR3 sequences, about 45% of them seen only once. The sample comprised blood. The source of these receptors is a young woman in good health.

J is TRBJ1-2 and V is TRBV6-1; D is ambiguous. The CDR3 consists of 14 residues. Germline V gene data show CDR1 as MNHNS and CDR2 as SASEGT. Between the trimmed V and J ends, which lost 4 bases and 4 bases, there was a span of 13 bases. The chain's CDR3 is CASSGPGGSYGYTF. CDR3 coding DNA: TGTGCCAGCAGTGGACCCGGTGGATCCTATGGCTACACCTTC.

The chain is built from TRBV28 and TRBJ2-1, with TRBD2 matching 8 bases. Germline trimming cut 5 bases from V and 4 bases from J; bases unmatched to any gene: 10. The CDR3 length is 16 residues. CDR1 is MDHEN, CDR2 SYDVKM, per germline. CDR3 DNA: TGTGCCAGCAGTCTGACTAGCGCGCGGGGGTACAATGAGCAGTTCTTC. This codes for CASSLTSARGYNEQFF. Together with reference TRBV28 and TRBJ2-1, the CDR3 gives the full variable domain: DVKVTQSSRYLVKRTGEKVFLECVQDMDHENMFWYRQDPGLGLRLIYFSYDVKMKEKGDIPEGYSVSREKKERFSLILESASTNQTSMYLCASSLTSARGYNEQFFGPGTRLTVL.

The table lists this clonotype with a few counts. V is TRBV4-3 and J is TRBJ2-2; 8 bases are a match to TRBD1. Germline V gene data show CDR1 as LGHNA and CDR2 as YSLEER. With 3 bases clipped from V and 7 bases from J, the junction kept 7 bases outside the gene matches. The CDR3 extends over 15 amino acids. This CDR3 reads CASSQMTGDFGELFF. In DNA, the CDR3 is TGCGCCAGCAGCCAGATGACAGGGGATTTCGGGGAGCTGTTTTTT.

The chain employs TRBV7-2 and TRBJ2-1; perhaps TRBD2 as D (5 bases). The CDR3 is made up of 15 amino acids. V was pared by 6 bases and J by 0 bases, with 12 bases between. Germline V lookup: CDR1 SGHTA, CDR2 FQGNSA. The DNA of the CDR3 is TGTGCCAGCAGGCCTACTAGGAGCTCCTACAATGAGCAGTTCTTC. Translation gives CASRPTRSSYNEQFF.

The V and J genes are TRBV4-1 and TRBJ2-7; 7 bases are a match to TRBD2. J lost 3 bases, V lost 4 bases, and 9 bases had no gene match. CDR3 size: 15 residues. The germline gives CDR1 MGHRA, CDR2 YSYEKL. The chain's CDR3 is CASSRNSGPIYEQYF. CDR3 nucleotides: TGCGCCAGCAGCCGGAATAGCGGGCCTATCTACGAGCAGTACTTC.

The chain combines TRBV6-5 with TRBJ1-2; no firm D call. V was cut by 8 bases and J by 7 bases, with 17 bases left in between. The CDR3 spans 13 residues. Per germline, CDR1 MNHEY and CDR2 SVGAGI. This chain's CDR3 is CASLPTTGSGYTF. The DNA of the CDR3 is TGTGCCAGCCTCCCTACAACCGGGTCTGGCTACACCTTC.

V is TRBV19 and J is TRBJ2-4; D gene uncertain. CDR1 and CDR2 from the germline V gene are LNHDA and SQIVND (reference sequence). The CDR3 contains 14 residues. V was pared by 4 bases and J by 6 bases, with 13 bases between. As DNA, the CDR3 is TGTGCCAGTAGTAGACGCGAAACAAGAAACATTCAGTACTTC. It specifies CASSRRETRNIQYF.

V gene TRBV5-1 combines with J gene TRBJ2-5; D may be TRBD1 (6 bases). CDR1 is SGHRS, CDR2 YFSETQ, per germline. The CDR3 has 14 residues. The V end lost 4 bases, the J end lost 5 bases, and 15 bases lay between the germline ends. The CDR3, as DNA: TGCGCCAGCAGCGTGGACAGTACAGGGGAGACCCAGTACTTC. It is translated as CASSVDSTGETQYF.

This clonotype has only one observation. A much larger clone differs by one base, so this may be a read error. The chain couples TRBV14 to TRBJ2-1; the D gene is possibly TRBD2 (6 bases). The V end lost 5 bases, the J end lost 3 bases, and 11 bases lay between the germline ends. The CDR3 runs 14 residues. Germline V gene data show CDR1 as SGHDN and CDR2 as FVKESK. CDR3 sequence: CASSGGDFYNEQFF. For the CDR3, the DNA is TGTGCCAGCAGCGGCGGGGATTTCTACAATGAGCAGTTCTTC.

The chain uses TRBV12-3 or TRBV12-4 and TRBJ1-6; perhaps TRBD1 as D (6 bases). The V and J ends lost 8 bases and 5 bases respectively, with 10 bases between them. This CDR3 comprises 13 residues. The CDR3 reads CASQGQNNSPLHF. Written as DNA, the CDR3 is TGTGCCAGCCAAGGACAGAATAATTCACCCCTCCACTTT.

The V call is TRBV20-1, the J call TRBJ2-5; D remains unclear. CDR3 length equals 16 residues. Germline values: CDR1 DFQATT, CDR2 SNEGSKA (reference sequence). The V end was cut by 0 bases, the J end by 2 bases, with 16 bases between. DNA of the CDR3: TGCAGTGCTAGAGAAGGCGTGGGATGGAATCAAGAGACCCAGTACTTC. Protein: CSAREGVGWNQETQYF.

This clonotype turned up a few times. The rearrangement links TRBV5-1 to TRBJ2-7; D is possibly TRBD1 or TRBD2 (5 bases each). The V gene's germline CDR1 is SGHRS and CDR2 YFSETQ. The CDR3 has 14 amino acids. V lost 0 bases to trimming and J lost 3 bases, with 10 bases between them. CDR3 nucleotides: TGCGCCAGCAGCTTGGGGGACGGACGCTACGAGCAGTACTTC. This encodes CASSLGDGRYEQYF.

This clonotype has a count of ten or more. This chain links TRBV20-1 with TRBJ2-3; D is uncertain. Germline-derived CDR1 and CDR2 are DFQATT and SNEGSKA (reference sequence). V was pared by 8 bases and J by 0 bases, with 15 bases between. CDR3 length: 14 amino acids. The CDR3 spells CSSNPRTSTDTQYF. The CDR3 coding sequence is TGCAGTTCAAACCCGAGAACTAGCACAGATACGCAGTATTTT.

This clonotype has just a few counts. The gene calls are TRBV4-3 and TRBJ2-7; the match to TRBD1 covers 9 bases. The germline V gene encodes CDR1 LGHNA and CDR2 YSLEER. The CDR3 extends over 17 amino acids. The junction had 10 bases not matched to a gene; V was cut back by 0 bases and J by 4 bases. The CDR3 bases are TGCGCCAGCAGCCAAGATCGGGGCGGGACAGGGACTTACGAGCAGTACTTC. Translated: CASSQDRGGTGTYEQYF.

This clonotype was seen only a few times. The chain links TRBV5-1 to TRBJ1-1; TRBD1 matches at 12 bases. V was pared by 3 bases and J by 1 base, with 16 bases of the junction left unmatched. The CDR3 runs 20 residues. Per germline, CDR1 SGHRS and CDR2 YFSETQ. This chain's CDR3 is CASSSEGQGALPRWNTEAFF. The CDR3, as DNA: TGCGCCAGCAGCTCGGAGGGACAGGGGGCTCTCCCCCGATGGAACACTGAAGCTTTCTTT.

Only a few counts were recorded for this clonotype. The chain links TRBV5-1 to TRBJ2-1; TRBD2 agrees at 10 bases. V dropped 2 bases and J dropped 6; count of bases not matched to a gene: 5. This CDR3 has 15 amino acids. Germline assignment: CDR1 SGHRS and CDR2 YFSETQ. The CDR3 here is CASSFSSGRVNEQFF. The CDR3, as DNA: TGCGCCAGCAGCTTTTCTAGCGGGAGAGTCAATGAGCAGTTCTTC.

In its sample, this clonotype was seen a few times. The genes are TRBV28 and TRBJ2-1; 9 bases are a match to TRBD2. Trimming removed 7 bases from V and 6 bases from J; junction bases left unmatched: 10. The CDR3 is 15 residues long. Per germline, CDR1 MDHEN and CDR2 SYDVKM. The CDR3 region has the DNA TGTGCCAGCATCCCAACCGCTAGCGGGATCAATGAGCAGTTCTTC. Residues: CASIPTASGINEQFF.

This clonotype has a handful of counts. The genes are TRBV12-3 or TRBV12-4 and TRBJ2-5; no definite D call. CDR3 length equals 13 residues. Deletions cut 5 bases from V and 4 bases from J, with 11 bases between. The CDR3 bases are TGTGCCAGCAGTCCTTGGACCGGAGAGACCCAGTACTTC. Translated: CASSPWTGETQYF.

Regarding this clonotype: Being one base from a much bigger clone, this may be a read error. This chain links TRBV5-1 with TRBJ2-5; maybe TRBD2 (5 bases). V lost 2 bases, J lost 11 bases, and 19 bases lay in between. The CDR3 has 14 residues. CDR1 is SGHRS and CDR2 is YFSETQ in the germline V gene. The DNA for the CDR3 is TGCGCCAGCAGCTTCAGCGGTCGGGTAGATGAGCAGTACTTC. Amino acids: CASSFSGRVDEQYF.

V is TRBV27 and J is TRBJ1-4; TRBD1 matches 9 bases. The CDR3 is made up of 15 amino acids. Germline assignment: CDR1 MNHEY and CDR2 SMNVEV (reference sequence). V lost 5 bases and J lost 6; bases outside the gene matches: 7. This chain's CDR3 is CASSLTGGEYEKLFF. For the CDR3, the DNA is TGTGCCAGCAGTCTCACAGGGGGCGAGTATGAAAAACTGTTTTTT.

In the case of this clonotype: At one of its ends the junction is not consistent with the germline gene, which may arise from a read error. The CDR3: CASSRPGRTDMQYF. The CDR3 nucleotides are TGTGCCAGCAGCCGCCCAGGCCGAACAGATATGCAGTATTTT. The chain is built from TRBV12-3 or TRBV12-4 and TRBJ2-3; D remains unclear. The CDR3 has 14 residues.

This clonotype was detected a few times. The chain links TRBV30 to TRBJ1-6, with unresolved D. Germline-derived CDR1 and CDR2 are GTSNPN and SVGIG (reference sequence). The CDR3 has 9 residues. CDR3 amino acids: CPIGSPLHF. The CDR3, as DNA: TGTCCCATTGGGTCACCCCTCCACTTT.

This rearrangement joins TRBV27 to TRBJ2-1; 7 nucleotides agree with TRBD1. V lost 7 bases, J lost 0 bases, and 3 bases stayed unmatched. This CDR3 is built from 14 residues. Germline V CDR1 and CDR2: MNHEY, SMNVEV (reference sequence). The CDR3 region is CASMTGNSYNEQFF. CDR3 sequence (DNA): TGTGCCAGCATGACAGGGAACTCCTACAATGAGCAGTTCTTC.

The genes are TRBV4-1 and TRBJ1-5; D not certain. In germline, CDR1 is MGHRA, CDR2 YSYEKL. Between the trimmed V and J ends, which lost 0 bases and 0 bases, there was a span of 12 bases. This CDR3 comprises 17 residues. In DNA, the CDR3 is TGCGCCAGCAGCCAAGAAGGAGGAGATTCTAGCAATCAGCCCCAGCATTTT. Its protein is CASSQEGGDSSNQPQHF.

The chain has TRBV5-1 and TRBJ2-7; maybe TRBD1 (5 bases). Germline loops: CDR1 SGHRS, CDR2 YFSETQ. V lost 0 bases and J lost 0, with 13 bases in between. The CDR3 length is 16 residues. This chain's CDR3 is CASSLGPGILSYEQYF. For the CDR3, the DNA is TGCGCCAGCAGCTTGGGTCCAGGGATCCTCTCCTACGAGCAGTACTTC.

This clonotype was recorded at least ten times. The V gene is TRBV11-2, the J gene TRBJ1-2, with D hard to call. CDR1 is SGHAT, CDR2 FQNNGV, per germline. V was shortened by 6 bases and J by 2 bases, with 13 bases between the two germline ends. CDR3 length: 14 residues. The CDR3 is CASRPLGRNYGYTF. The CDR3 DNA reads TGTGCCAGCAGGCCACTCGGACGGAACTATGGCTACACCTTC.

The chain has TRBV12-3 or TRBV12-4 and TRBJ2-4; 10 bases fit TRBD1. With V trimmed by 2 bases and J by 7 bases, 17 bases remained unmatched. This CDR3 contains 19 residues. The CDR3 protein is CASSLLTGGLFGLLNIQYF. DNA of the CDR3: TGTGCCAGCAGTTTACTGACAGGGGGCTTATTCGGGTTGTTGAACATTCAGTACTTC.

The genes are TRBV12-3 or TRBV12-4 and TRBJ2-3, with D perhaps TRBD2 (6 bases). The length of the CDR3 is 14 residues. Trimming cost V 3 bases and J 6 bases, with 13 bases left between them. CDR3 residues: CASSFAGPRDTQYF. CDR3 nucleotides: TGTGCCAGCAGTTTTGCGGGGCCCCGGGATACGCAGTATTTT.